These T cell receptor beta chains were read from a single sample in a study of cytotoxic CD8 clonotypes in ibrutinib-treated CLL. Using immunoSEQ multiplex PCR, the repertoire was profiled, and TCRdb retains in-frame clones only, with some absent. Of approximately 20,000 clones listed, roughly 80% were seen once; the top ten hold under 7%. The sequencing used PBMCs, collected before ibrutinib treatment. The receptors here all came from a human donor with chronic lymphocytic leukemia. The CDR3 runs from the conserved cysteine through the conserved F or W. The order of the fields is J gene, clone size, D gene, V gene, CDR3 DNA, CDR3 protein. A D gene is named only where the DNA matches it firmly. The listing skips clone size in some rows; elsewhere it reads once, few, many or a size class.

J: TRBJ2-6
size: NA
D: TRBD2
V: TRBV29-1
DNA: TGCAGCGTGGCGACTAGCGGGGGCTACTCTGGGGCCAACGTCCTGACTTTC
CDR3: CSVATSGGYSGANVLTF

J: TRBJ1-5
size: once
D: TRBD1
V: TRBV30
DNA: TGTGCCTGGAGCGGATGGAGAACAGGGGTTAAAAGCAATCAGCCCCAGCATTTT
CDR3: CAWSGWRTGVKSNQPQHF

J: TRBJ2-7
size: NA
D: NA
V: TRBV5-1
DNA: TGCGCCAGCAGCTTGGAGGGCAGGAGGGGTTACGAGCAGTACTTC
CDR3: CASSLEGRRGYEQYF

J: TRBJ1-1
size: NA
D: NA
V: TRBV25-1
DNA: TGTGCCAGCAGTGGGGACCCGGCTCGAGCTTTCTTT
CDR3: CASSGDPARAFF

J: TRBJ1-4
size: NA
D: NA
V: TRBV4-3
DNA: TGCGCCAGCAGCCAAGGTTTCAAAGATAATGAAAAACTGTTTTTT
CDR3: CASSQGFKDNEKLFF

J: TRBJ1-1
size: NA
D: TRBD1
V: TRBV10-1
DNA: TGCGCCAGCAGTGGGGACAGCACTGAAGCTTTCTTT
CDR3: CASSGDSTEAFF

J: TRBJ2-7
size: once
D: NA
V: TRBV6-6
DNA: TGTGCCAGCAGTTACTCGTTTCTCAGGGCCTACGAGCAGTACTTC
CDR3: CASSYSFLRAYEQYF

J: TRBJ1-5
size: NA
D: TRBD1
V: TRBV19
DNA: TGTGCCAGTACCGCACCGCGGGGTCGCAGGGGGAATCAGCCCCAGCATTTT
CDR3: CASTAPRGRRGNQPQHF

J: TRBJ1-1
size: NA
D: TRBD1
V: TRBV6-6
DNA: TGTGCCAGCAGGACCAGGGGGCACGGCACTGAAGCTTTCTTT
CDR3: CASRTRGHGTEAFF

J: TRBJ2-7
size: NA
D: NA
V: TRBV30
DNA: TGTGCCTGGAGTGATGGTACCTCCTACGAGCAGTACTTC
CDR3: CAWSDGTSYEQYF

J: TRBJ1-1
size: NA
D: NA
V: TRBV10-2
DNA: TGCGCCAGCAGTGATTATCAGGGTGAAGCTTTCTTT
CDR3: CASSDYQGEAFF

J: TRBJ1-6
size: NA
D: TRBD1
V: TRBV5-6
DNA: TGTGCCAGCAGCTTCAGGGGGAATAATTCACCCCTCCACTTT
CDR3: CASSFRGNNSPLHF

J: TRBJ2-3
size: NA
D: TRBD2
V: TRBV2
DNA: TGTGCCAGCACCCCAGCGGGGGGGTTCACAGATACGCAGTATTTT
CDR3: CASTPAGGFTDTQYF

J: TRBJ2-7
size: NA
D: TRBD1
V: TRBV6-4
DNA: TGTGCCAGCAGTGAGGGACCGGACAGGGGCCACGAGCAGTACTTC
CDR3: CASSEGPDRGHEQYF

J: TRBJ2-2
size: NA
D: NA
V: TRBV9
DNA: TGTGCCAGCGAGGGTACCGGGGAGCTGTTTTTT
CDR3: CASEGTGELFF

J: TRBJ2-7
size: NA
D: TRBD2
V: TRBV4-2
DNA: TGTGCCAGCAGCCACTCAACCCGGACTAGCGGGCCCTACGAGCAGTACTTC
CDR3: CASSHSTRTSGPYEQYF

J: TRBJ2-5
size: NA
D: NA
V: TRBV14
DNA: TGTGCCAGCAGCCAACACAATACTCCTTTCGACGCCCAGTACTTC
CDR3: CASSQHNTPFDAQYF

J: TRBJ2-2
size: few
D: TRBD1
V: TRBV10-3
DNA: TGTGCCATCAGCCCCGGGACAGGGTCCGGGGAGCTGTTTTTT
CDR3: CAISPGTGSGELFF

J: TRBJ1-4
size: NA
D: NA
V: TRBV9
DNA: TGTGCCAGCAGCGTAGGGGCGCGGGGGGATGAAAAACTGTTTTTT
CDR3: CASSVGARGDEKLFF

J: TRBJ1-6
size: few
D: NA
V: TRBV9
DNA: TGTGCCAGCAGCGTAAGGCGGGGGTCACCCCTCCACTTT
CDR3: CASSVRRGSPLHF

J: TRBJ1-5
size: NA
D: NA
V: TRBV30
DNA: TGTGCCTGGAGTAGCACGACAGTCCCAATATCTAAGCCCCAGCATTTT
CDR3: CAWSSTTVPISKPQHF

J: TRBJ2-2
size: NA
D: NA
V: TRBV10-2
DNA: TGCGCCAGCAGACAGGTATCGAACACCGGGGAGCTGTTTTTT
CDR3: CASRQVSNTGELFF

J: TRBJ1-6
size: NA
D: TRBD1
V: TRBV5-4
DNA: TGTGCCAGCAGCTCGACAGGGTCAGGGAATTCACCCCTCCACTTT
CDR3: CASSSTGSGNSPLHF

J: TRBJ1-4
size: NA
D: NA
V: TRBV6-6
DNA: TGTGCCAGCAGTTACTCAGGGGAAGCTAATGAAAAACTGTTTTTT
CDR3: CASSYSGEANEKLFF

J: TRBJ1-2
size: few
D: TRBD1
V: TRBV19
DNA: TGTGCCTCCTCACCGGGCCCAGGGGGATACTATGGCTACACCTTC
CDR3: CASSPGPGGYYGYTF

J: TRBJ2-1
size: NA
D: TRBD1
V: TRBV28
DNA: TGTGCCAGCAGTTTGACAGGGGAAGTTGTTGAGCAGTTCTTC
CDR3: CASSLTGEVVEQFF

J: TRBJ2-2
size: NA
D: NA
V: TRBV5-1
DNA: TGCGCCAGCAGCTTTTGGGGCCTTACGAACACCGGGGAGCTGTTTTTT
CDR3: CASSFWGLTNTGELFF

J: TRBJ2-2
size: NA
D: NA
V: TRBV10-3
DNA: TGTGCCATCAGGTCGGGAAACGGGGAGCTGTTTTTT
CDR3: CAIRSGNGELFF

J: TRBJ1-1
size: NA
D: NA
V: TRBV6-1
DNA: TGTGCCATCAGTGAGTCGGAGGAGGCGGGCACTGAAGCTTTCTTT
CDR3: CAISESEEAGTEAFF

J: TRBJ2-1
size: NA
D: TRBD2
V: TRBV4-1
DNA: TGCGCCAGCAGCCAAGTGGGCCTAGCGGGGGGGAATGAGCAGTTCTTC
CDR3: CASSQVGLAGGNEQFF

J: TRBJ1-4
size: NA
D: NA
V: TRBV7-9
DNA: TGTGCCAGCAGCTTTAGTGATACTAATGAAAAACTGTTTTTT
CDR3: CASSFSDTNEKLFF

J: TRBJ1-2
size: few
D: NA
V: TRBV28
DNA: TGTGCCAGCCGCATGGGCAGCTATGGCTACACCTTC
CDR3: CASRMGSYGYTF

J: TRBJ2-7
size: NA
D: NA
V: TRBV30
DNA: TGTGCCTGGAGTCTCCCCGGGGCAACCTCTTACGAGCAGTACTTC
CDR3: CAWSLPGATSYEQYF

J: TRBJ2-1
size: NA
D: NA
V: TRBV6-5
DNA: TGTGCCAGCAGTTCCCCGAGGGGACCATCCTACAATGAGCAGTTCTTC
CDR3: CASSSPRGPSYNEQFF

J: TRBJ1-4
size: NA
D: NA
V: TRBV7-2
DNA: TGTGCCAGCAGCCTACACCACGTCAGGGAAAAGAATGAAAAACTGTTTTTT
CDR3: CASSLHHVREKNEKLFF

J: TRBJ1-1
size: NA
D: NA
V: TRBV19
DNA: TGTGCCAGTAGTGAACAGGGTCCGAACGGAGCTTTCTTT
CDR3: CASSEQGPNGAFF

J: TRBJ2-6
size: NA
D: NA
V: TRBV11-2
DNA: TGTGCCAGCAGCTTAAGGGCTTTGGCCAACGTCCTGACTTTC
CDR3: CASSLRALANVLTF

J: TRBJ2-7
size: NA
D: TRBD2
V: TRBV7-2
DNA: TGTGCCAGCAGCTTATACGGACTAGCGGGGGCCCCCTACGAGCAGTACTTC
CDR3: CASSLYGLAGAPYEQYF

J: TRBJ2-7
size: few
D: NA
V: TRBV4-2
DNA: TGTGCCAGCTCTGAAGGCTACTCCTACGAGCAGTACTTC
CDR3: CASSEGYSYEQYF

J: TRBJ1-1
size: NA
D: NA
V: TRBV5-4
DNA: TGTGCCAGCAGCATGGGTCAGGTGAACACTGAAGCTTTCTTT
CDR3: CASSMGQVNTEAFF

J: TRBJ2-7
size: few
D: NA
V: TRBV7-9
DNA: TGTGCCAGCAGACCAGACCGCTTGACGGTAACAGCCTACGAGCAGTACTTC
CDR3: CASRPDRLTVTAYEQYF

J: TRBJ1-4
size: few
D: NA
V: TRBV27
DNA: TGTGCCAGCAGTTTATCAGGGAACTCAAATGAAAAACTGTTTTTT
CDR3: CASSLSGNSNEKLFF

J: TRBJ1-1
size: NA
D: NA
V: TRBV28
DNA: TGTGCCAGCACCCCGGGAGAGCCAAACACTGAAGCTTTCTTT
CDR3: CASTPGEPNTEAFF

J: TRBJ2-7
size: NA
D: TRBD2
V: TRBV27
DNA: TGTGCCAGCAGTTTTGTGGCGGGGGAAGGGGAGCAGTACTTC
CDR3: CASSFVAGEGEQYF

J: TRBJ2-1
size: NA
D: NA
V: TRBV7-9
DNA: TGTGCCAGCAGCCGTAGGGAGGTAGGGCACAATGAGCAGTTCTTC
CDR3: CASSRREVGHNEQFF

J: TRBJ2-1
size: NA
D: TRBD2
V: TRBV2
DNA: TGTGCCAGCAGGGTCCCGGGACTAGCGGGGGGGTATGGTGAGCAGTTCTTC
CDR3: CASRVPGLAGGYGEQFF

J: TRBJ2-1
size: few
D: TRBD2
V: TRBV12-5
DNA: TGTGCTAGTGGTTTGCCGACTAGCGGGGGGATTAATGAGCAGTTCTTC
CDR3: CASGLPTSGGINEQFF

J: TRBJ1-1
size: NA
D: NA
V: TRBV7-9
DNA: TGTGCCAGCAGCTTCGGGGATGCGCGCACTGAAGCTTTCTTT
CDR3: CASSFGDARTEAFF

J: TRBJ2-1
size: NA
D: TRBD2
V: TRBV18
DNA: TGTGCCAGCTCACCCCTAGCGGGGGTCCGAATCAACAATGAGCAGTTCTTC
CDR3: CASSPLAGVRINNEQFF